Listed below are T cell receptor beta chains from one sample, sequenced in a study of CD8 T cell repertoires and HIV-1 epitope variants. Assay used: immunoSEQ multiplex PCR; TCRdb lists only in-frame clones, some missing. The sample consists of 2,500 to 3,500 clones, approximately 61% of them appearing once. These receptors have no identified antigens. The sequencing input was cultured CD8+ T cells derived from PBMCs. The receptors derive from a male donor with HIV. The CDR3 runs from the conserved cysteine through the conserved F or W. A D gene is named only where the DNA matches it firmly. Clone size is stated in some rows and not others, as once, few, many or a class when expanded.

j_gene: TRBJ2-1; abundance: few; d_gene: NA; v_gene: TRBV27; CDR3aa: CASSLKQGEGSYNEQFF
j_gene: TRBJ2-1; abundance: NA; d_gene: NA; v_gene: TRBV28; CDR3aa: CASSFEGGLYNEQFF
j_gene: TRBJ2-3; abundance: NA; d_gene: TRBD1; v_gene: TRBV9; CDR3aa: CASSVEGQGPDTQYF
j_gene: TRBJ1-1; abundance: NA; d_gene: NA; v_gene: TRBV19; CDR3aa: CASRPEAMNTEAFF
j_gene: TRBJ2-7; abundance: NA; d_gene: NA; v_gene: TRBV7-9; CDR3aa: CASSLGGDEQYF
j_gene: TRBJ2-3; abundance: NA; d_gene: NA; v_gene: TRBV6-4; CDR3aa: CASSEKRGASTDTQYF
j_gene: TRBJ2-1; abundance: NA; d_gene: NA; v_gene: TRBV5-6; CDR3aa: CASSLGGGSGPYNEQFF
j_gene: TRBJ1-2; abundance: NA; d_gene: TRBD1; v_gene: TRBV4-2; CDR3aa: CASSQDQGGSYGYTF
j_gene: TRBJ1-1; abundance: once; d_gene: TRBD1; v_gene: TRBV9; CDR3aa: CASSVGTGEGTEAFF
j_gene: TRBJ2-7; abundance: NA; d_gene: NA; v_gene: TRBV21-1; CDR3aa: CASSKCYRGKGGSYEQYF
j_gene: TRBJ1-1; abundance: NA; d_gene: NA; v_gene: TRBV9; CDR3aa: CASSVRGDDTEAFF
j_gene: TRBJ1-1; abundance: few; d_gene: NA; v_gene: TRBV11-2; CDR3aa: CASSLDWQGRTEAFF
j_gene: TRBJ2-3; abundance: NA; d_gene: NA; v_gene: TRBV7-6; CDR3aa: CASSLAGGADTQYF
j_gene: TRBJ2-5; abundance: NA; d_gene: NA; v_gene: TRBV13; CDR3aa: CASRGALQETQYF
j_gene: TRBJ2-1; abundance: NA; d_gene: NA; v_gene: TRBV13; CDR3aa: CASSSRRFSYNEQFF
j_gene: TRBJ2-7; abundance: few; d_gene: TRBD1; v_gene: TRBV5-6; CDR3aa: CASSPSTGSYEQYF
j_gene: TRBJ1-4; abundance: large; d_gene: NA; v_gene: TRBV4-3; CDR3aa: CASSQDSTGNIATNEKLFF
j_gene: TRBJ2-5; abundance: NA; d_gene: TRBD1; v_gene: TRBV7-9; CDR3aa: CASSYDREIHQETQYF
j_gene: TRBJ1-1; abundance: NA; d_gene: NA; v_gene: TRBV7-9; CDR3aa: CVGQFMNTEAFF
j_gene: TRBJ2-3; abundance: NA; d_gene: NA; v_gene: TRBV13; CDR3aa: CASSFSTDTQYF
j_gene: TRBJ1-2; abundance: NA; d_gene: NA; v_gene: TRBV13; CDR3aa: CASSMGPNYGYTF
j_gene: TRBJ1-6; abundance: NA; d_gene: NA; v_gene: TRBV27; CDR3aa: CASSLPPSYNSPLHF
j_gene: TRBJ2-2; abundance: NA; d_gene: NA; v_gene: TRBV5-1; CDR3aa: CASSLAGRDTGELFF
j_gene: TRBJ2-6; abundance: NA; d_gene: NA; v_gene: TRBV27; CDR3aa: CASSLGGSGANVLTF
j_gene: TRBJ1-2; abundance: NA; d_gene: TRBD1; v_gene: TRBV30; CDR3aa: CAWSDRQGVYGYTF
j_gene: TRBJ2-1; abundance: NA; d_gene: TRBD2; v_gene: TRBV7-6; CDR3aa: CASSLAGGINEQFF
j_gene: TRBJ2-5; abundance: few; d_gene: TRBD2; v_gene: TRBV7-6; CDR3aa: CASSLASGAGGLETQYF
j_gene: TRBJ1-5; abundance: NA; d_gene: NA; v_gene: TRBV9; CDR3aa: CASSSQRVGGPNQPQHF
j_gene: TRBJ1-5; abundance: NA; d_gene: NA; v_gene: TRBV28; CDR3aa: CASSSAPGISNQPQHF
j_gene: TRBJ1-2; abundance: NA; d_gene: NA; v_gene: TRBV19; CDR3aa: CASSIDGYGYTF
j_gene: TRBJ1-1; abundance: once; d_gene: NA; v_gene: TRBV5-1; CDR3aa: CASSFGWENTEAFF
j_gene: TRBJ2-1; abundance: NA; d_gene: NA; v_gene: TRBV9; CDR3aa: CASSVGQNEQFF
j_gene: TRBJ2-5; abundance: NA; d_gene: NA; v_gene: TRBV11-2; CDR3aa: CASSLVGSPGTQYF
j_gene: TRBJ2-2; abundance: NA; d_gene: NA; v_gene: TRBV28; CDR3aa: CASGLSAGELFF
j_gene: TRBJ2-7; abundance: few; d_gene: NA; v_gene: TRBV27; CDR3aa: CASSLLAGSSYEQYF
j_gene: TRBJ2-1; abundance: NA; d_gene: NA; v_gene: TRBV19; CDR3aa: CASSAGSYNEQFF
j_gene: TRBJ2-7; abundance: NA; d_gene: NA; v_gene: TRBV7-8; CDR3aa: CASSLPLGPSYEQYF
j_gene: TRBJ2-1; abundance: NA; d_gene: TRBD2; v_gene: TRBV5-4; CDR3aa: CASSFGGGNEQFF